The rows below give T cell receptor beta chains drawn from one sample of a study of blood T cell repertoires in COVID-19. Clones were sequenced by immunoSEQ multiplex PCR, and TCRdb holds only the in-frame ones, with some missing. The top ten hold approximately 10% of the sample, which has around 180,000 clones, about 81% seen once. Specimen: peripheral blood. Receptors originate from a woman aged 80 or older with COVID-19, enrolled during active disease. The CDR3 runs from the conserved cysteine through the conserved F or W. Each record gives: V gene, D gene, clone size, J gene, CDR3 protein, CDR3 DNA. The D gene is left open where the match is weak. Clone size appears in some rows only: once, few, many, or a class for an expanded clone.

>TRBV19|-|-|TRBJ1-5
CASSTGQYSNQPQHF
TGTGCCAGTAGTACTGGACAGTATAGCAATCAGCCCCAGCATTTT
>TRBV30|TRBD1|-|TRBJ2-7
CAWSVGTGAPQYF
TGTGCCTGGAGTGTGGGGACAGGGGCTCCCCAGTACTTC
>TRBV3-1/TRBV3-2|TRBD2|-|TRBJ2-3
CASSQLADSTDTQYF
TGTGCCAGCAGCCAACTAGCGGATAGCACAGATACGCAGTATTTT
>TRBV5-4|-|once|TRBJ2-1
CASSFQTQAVGEQFF
TGTGCCAGCAGCTTCCAGACACAGGCGGTGGGTGAGCAGTTCTTC
>TRBV7-3|-|-|TRBJ1-1
CASSLSGGTEAFF
TGTGCCAGCAGCTTAAGTGGGGGGACTGAAGCTTTCTTT
>TRBV19|-|few|TRBJ1-5
CASSMIDRRGHQPQHF
TGTGCCAGTAGTATGATCGACAGGCGTGGTCATCAGCCCCAGCATTTT
>TRBV9|TRBD2|-|TRBJ2-3
CASSAAVAGVIGEDTQYF
TGTGCCAGCAGCGCGGCGGTAGCGGGGGTTATTGGGGAAGATACGCAGTATTTT
>TRBV12-3/TRBV12-4|-|-|TRBJ1-2
CASSPTAFYGYTF
TGTGCCAGCAGTCCTACAGCCTTCTATGGCTACACCTTC
>TRBV24-1|TRBD2|-|TRBJ2-1
CATSEGGDYNEQFF
TGTGCCACCAGTGAGGGGGGGGACTACAATGAGCAGTTCTTC
>TRBV28|-|-|TRBJ2-2
CASRLPPQTELFF
TGTGCCAGCAGACTCCCCCCCCAAACGGAGCTGTTTTTT
>TRBV5-4|-|-|TRBJ2-5
CASSLAAEETQYF
TGTGCCAGCAGCTTGGCAGCGGAAGAGACCCAGTACTTC
>TRBV5-6|-|-|TRBJ1-2
CASSVRGQANYGYTF
TGTGCCAGCAGCGTTCGGGGACAAGCTAACTATGGCTACACCTTC
>TRBV28|-|-|TRBJ1-1
CASRSRGAWHTEAFF
TGTGCCAGCAGGTCTCGGGGGGCTTGGCACACTGAAGCTTTCTTT
>TRBV23-1|-|-|TRBJ2-3
CASPRGPTTDTQYF
TGCGCCAGCCCCCGGGGTCCCACCACAGATACGCAGTATTTT
>TRBV6-1|-|-|TRBJ1-6
CASSVRQDGSYNSPLHF
TGTGCCAGCAGTGTTAGACAGGATGGCTCCTATAATTCACCCCTCCACTTT
>TRBV6-2/TRBV6-3|TRBD2|-|TRBJ2-2
CASSPLRTSGRPTGELFF
TGTGCCAGCAGCCCCCTCAGGACTAGCGGGAGGCCCACCGGGGAGCTGTTTTTT
>TRBV6-2/TRBV6-3|-|-|TRBJ2-2
CASSYAGAHGTGELFF
TGTGCCAGCAGTTACGCTGGGGCCCACGGGACCGGGGAGCTGTTTTTT
>TRBV10-3|TRBD1|once|TRBJ1-2
CAITPGQRVGYTF
TGTGCCATCACCCCGGGACAGCGAGTCGGCTACACCTTC
>TRBV9|-|many|TRBJ1-3
CASSNRAVSGNTIYF
TGTGCCAGCAGTAACCGAGCGGTATCTGGAAACACCATATATTTT
>TRBV10-3|TRBD2|-|TRBJ2-1
CAIKEGRAMARDEQFF
TGTGCCATCAAGGAGGGGAGGGCCATGGCTCGCGATGAGCAGTTCTTC
>TRBV4-1|-|-|TRBJ2-1
CASSQDRGISYNEQFF
TGCGCCAGCAGCCAAGACCGCGGCATCTCCTACAATGAGCAGTTCTTC
>TRBV7-2|TRBD1|-|TRBJ2-7
CASSLTGTGWEQYF
TGTGCCAGCAGCTTAACCGGGACAGGGTGGGAGCAGTACTTC
>TRBV5-1|-|-|TRBJ1-4
CASSLGDTTNEKLFF
TGCGCCAGCAGCTTGGGAGATACAACTAATGAAAAACTGTTTTTT
>TRBV5-4|TRBD1|once|TRBJ1-2
CASSLPTQDRGCYTF
TGTGCCAGCAGCTTACCGACCCAGGACAGGGGTTGCTACACCTTC
>TRBV2|TRBD2|-|TRBJ2-2
CASRRERGGPGELFF
TGTGCCAGCCGCCGGGAGCGGGGGGGCCCCGGGGAGCTGTTTTTT
>TRBV9|TRBD1|-|TRBJ1-4
CASSVTGREKLFF
TGTGCCAGCAGCGTGACAGGGCGTGAAAAACTGTTTTTT
>TRBV6-5|TRBD1|-|TRBJ1-2
CASRRGQGYGYTF
TGTGCCAGCAGGAGGGGACAGGGGTATGGCTACACCTTC
>TRBV28|TRBD1|many|TRBJ2-7
CASTPAGQGIYEQYF
TGTGCCAGCACCCCCGCGGGACAGGGAATCTACGAGCAGTACTTC
>TRBV6-5|-|-|TRBJ2-1
CASTDRDNYNEQFF
TGTGCCAGCACCGACCGGGACAACTACAATGAGCAGTTCTTC
>TRBV9|-|few|TRBJ2-5
CASSVGREQETQYF
TGTGCCAGCAGCGTAGGCCGGGAGCAAGAGACCCAGTACTTC
>TRBV27|-|-|TRBJ1-5
CASRGDLNQPQHF
TGTGCCAGCAGAGGAGACCTCAATCAGCCCCAGCATTTT
>TRBV3-1/TRBV3-2|TRBD1|-|TRBJ1-6
CASSRQGNNSPLHF
TGTGCCAGCAGCCGACAGGGAAATAATTCACCCCTCCACTTT
>TRBV10-1|-|-|TRBJ2-7
CASNLPLDRGRTSDAYEQYF
TGCGCCAGCAATCTCCCCTTGGACAGGGGTCGGACTAGCGACGCCTACGAGCAGTACTTC
>TRBV6-5|-|-|TRBJ2-1
CASRAVPAANNEQFF
TGTGCCAGCAGGGCGGTTCCGGCTGCCAACAATGAGCAGTTCTTC
>TRBV3-1/TRBV3-2|TRBD1|-|TRBJ2-7
CASRRTGDYEQYF
TGTGCCAGCAGGCGGACAGGGGACTACGAGCAGTACTTC
>TRBV18|TRBD2|-|TRBJ2-1
CASSPVAGGDSNEQFF
TGTGCCAGCTCACCCGTAGCGGGAGGAGATTCCAATGAGCAGTTCTTC
>TRBV20-1|TRBD1|-|TRBJ1-5
CSASTGQGVMSNQPQHF
TGCAGTGCTAGTACAGGACAGGGGGTTATGAGCAATCAGCCCCAGCATTTT
>TRBV20-1|-|many|TRBJ2-1
CSASQGGGNEQFF
TGCAGTGCTAGTCAAGGGGGGGGCAATGAGCAGTTCTTC
>TRBV30|-|-|TRBJ2-5
CAWSVPGADVETQYF
TGTGCCTGGAGTGTACCAGGGGCTGACGTGGAGACCCAGTACTTC
>TRBV5-8|TRBD2|-|TRBJ2-1
CASSRGSGHPRYNEQFF
TGTGCCAGCAGCCGCGGGAGCGGACACCCCCGCTACAATGAGCAGTTCTTC
>TRBV5-4|-|few|TRBJ2-1
CASSLEGGWQFF
TGTGCCAGCAGCTTGGAAGGAGGGTGGCAGTTCTTC
>TRBV18|TRBD1|-|TRBJ2-5
CASSPSGTGGAETQYF
TGTGCCAGCTCACCTTCCGGGACAGGGGGCGCGGAGACCCAGTACTTC
>TRBV5-4|-|-|TRBJ2-2
CASSPTLQFIKPGELFF
TGTGCCAGCAGCCCGACCCTACAGTTCATCAAACCCGGGGAGCTGTTTTTT
>TRBV28|-|-|TRBJ1-2
CASTRSNYGYTF
TGTGCCAGCACGAGGTCTAACTATGGCTACACCTTC
>TRBV5-6|TRBD1|-|TRBJ2-5
CASSLGQGPSYYQETQYF
TGTGCCAGCAGCTTGGGACAGGGTCCCTCGTACTACCAAGAGACCCAGTACTTC
>TRBV4-1|TRBD2|-|TRBJ2-5
CASSKLAGRQETQYF
TGCGCCAGCAGCAAATTAGCGGGGCGGCAAGAGACCCAGTACTTC
>TRBV7-2|-|-|TRBJ1-1
CASSSYGAEAFF
TGTGCCAGCAGCTCATACGGGGCTGAAGCTTTCTTT
>TRBV2|-|few|TRBJ1-2
CASSGQGGYGYTF
TGTGCCAGCAGTGGCCAGGGTGGCTATGGCTACACCTTC
>TRBV5-1|TRBD2|few|TRBJ2-3
CASSWPILAGSTDTQYF
TGCGCCAGCAGCTGGCCTATACTAGCGGGAAGCACAGATACGCAGTATTTT
>TRBV10-3|TRBD1|-|TRBJ2-7
CAISETEFRTGGRSYEQYF
TGTGCCATCAGTGAGACCGAATTCCGGACAGGGGGCAGATCCTACGAGCAGTACTTC
>TRBV27|-|-|TRBJ2-5
CASSPLGSSQETQYF
TGTGCCAGCAGTCCTCTGGGCTCTTCTCAAGAGACCCAGTACTTC
>TRBV4-2|TRBD1|-|TRBJ1-1
CASSLPFWTGASTEAFF
TGTGCCAGCAGCCTTCCCTTTTGGACAGGGGCTAGTACTGAAGCTTTCTTT
>TRBV5-1|-|-|TRBJ1-4
CASSLGQGSEKLFF
TGCGCCAGCAGCTTGGGGCAGGGTAGTGAAAAACTGTTTTTT
>TRBV3-1/TRBV3-2|-|-|TRBJ1-3
CASSPRYGGCGNTIYF
TGTGCCAGCAGCCCAAGATATGGGGGGTGCGGAAACACCATATATTTT
>TRBV27|TRBD2|-|TRBJ2-1
CASSLAGTSVNEQFF
TGTGCCAGCAGTTTAGCTGGGACTAGCGTCAATGAGCAGTTCTTC
>TRBV3-1/TRBV3-2|-|-|TRBJ1-1
CASSQDGGMNTEAFF
TGTGCCAGCAGCCAAGACGGGGGGATGAACACTGAAGCTTTCTTT
>TRBV11-2|TRBD2|-|TRBJ2-1
CASSVGLDNEQFF
TGTGCCAGCAGCGTGGGACTAGACAATGAGCAGTTCTTC
>TRBV18|TRBD1|-|TRBJ1-1
CASSPEGQGNTEAFF
TGTGCCAGCTCACCAGAGGGACAGGGGAACACTGAAGCTTTCTTT
>TRBV19|-|-|TRBJ1-6
CASSSPGPSPGGSPLHF
TGTGCCAGTAGTAGTCCAGGACCAAGCCCCGGGGGATCACCCCTCCACTTT